The 23 T cell receptor beta chains below all came from one sample that was sequenced in a study of response to subunit inactivated influenza vaccine. In TCRdb, the RT-PCR reads were re-called with MiXCR into one record per CDR3 protein. The table shows fewer than 700,000 distinct CDR3 sequences, with 10% to 15% occurring only once. Sequencing was performed on PBMCs from blood, taken roughly 45 days after vaccination. These receptors were collected from a man between 50 and 59 years old who received an inactivated influenza vaccine.

This clonotype showed up just a few times. The rearrangement links TRBV20-1 to TRBJ2-5; TRBD2 matches 12 bases. Germline CDR1 and CDR2: DFQATT and SNEGSKA (reference sequence). V was pared by 6 bases and J by 8 bases, with 13 bases of the junction left unmatched. This CDR3 has 15 amino acids. For the CDR3, the DNA is TGCAGTGCCCACTCACCTAGCGGGGGGGAATTAACCCAGTACTTC. Protein: CSAHSPSGGELTQYF.

This clonotype was recorded at least ten times. The V gene is TRBV3-1, the J gene TRBJ2-7, with 13 bases aligning to TRBD2. V dropped 4 bases and J dropped 1; count of bases not matched to a gene: 1. There are 15 residues in the CDR3. The germline V gene has CDR1 LGHDT and CDR2 YNNKEL (reference sequence). DNA of the CDR3: TGTGCCAGCAGCCCGGGACTAGCGGGGTCCTACGAGCAGTACTTC. Translated, it gives CASSPGLAGSYEQYF.

V is TRBV5-5 and J is TRBJ2-1; no reliable D call. This CDR3 spans 12 amino acids. V was cut by 1 base and J by 11 bases, with 10 bases left in between. CDR1 is SGHKS and CDR2 is YYEKEE in the germline V gene (reference sequence). The CDR3 here is CASSLTAIKQFF. The DNA for the CDR3 is TGTGCCAGCAGCTTGACTGCTATCAAGCAGTTCTTC.

The V and J genes are TRBV7-8 and TRBJ2-1, with TRBD1 matching 7 bases. This CDR3 contains 17 residues. V gave up 1 base and J gave up 4 bases; unmatched junction bases: 10. The V gene's germline CDR1 is SGHVS and CDR2 FQNEAQ. In DNA form, the CDR3 reads TGTGCCAGCAGCTTAGACCCGCACAGGGGTCTGTACAATGAGCAGTTCTTC. This sequence encodes CASSLDPHRGLYNEQFF.

This clonotype was counted a few times. V gene TRBV5-1 combines with J gene TRBJ1-5, with D hard to call. The V gene's germline CDR1 is SGHRS and CDR2 YFSETQ. V lost 0 bases and J lost 0, with 4 bases in between. This CDR3 spans 14 amino acids. In nucleotides, the CDR3 is TGCGCCAGCAGCTTGGACGCTAGCAATCAGCCCCAGCATTTT. Protein product: CASSLDASNQPQHF.

The chain recombines TRBV4-1 with TRBJ1-2, with TRBD1 matching over 7 bases. Germline-derived CDR1 and CDR2 are MGHRA and YSYEKL. The V gene end was trimmed by 0 bases and the J gene end by 4 bases; junction bases not matched to a gene: 8. The CDR3 runs 16 residues. CDR3 sequence reads: CASSQDGATGTYGYTF. The CDR3 nucleotides read TGCGCCAGCAGCCAAGATGGGGCGACAGGGACCTATGGCTACACCTTC.

This clonotype showed up just a few times. The germline gene is not matched at one end of the junction; a read error may be the cause. CDR3 in amino acids: CASSDSGTGPLRAFF. The CDR3 DNA reads TGTGCCAGCAGTGACTCGGGGACAGGGCCCTTACGAGCTTTCTTT. This rearrangement joins TRBV6-5 to TRBJ1-1, with TRBD1 matching over 9 bases. The germline CDR1 and CDR2 sequences are MNHEY and SVGAGI. The CDR3 length is 15 residues.

The genes are TRBV19 and TRBJ2-1; 10 positions match TRBD2. The germline V gene has CDR1 LNHDA and CDR2 SQIVND (reference sequence). The CDR3 is made up of 15 amino acids. Germline trimming cut 6 bases from V and 5 bases from J; bases unmatched to any gene: 7. CDR3 in DNA: TGTGCCAGTAGCCCTAGCGGGAGCTTTAACAATGAGCAGTTCTTC. This gives the protein CASSPSGSFNNEQFF. The entire variable domain, with the rest obtained from reference TRBV19 and TRBJ2-1, is as follows: DGGITQSPKYLFRKEGQNVTLSCEQNLNHDAMYWYRQDPGQGLRLIYYSQIVNDFQKGDIAEGYSVSREKKESFPLTVTSAQKNPTAFYLCASSPSGSFNNEQFFGPGTRLTVL.

The CDR3 protein is CSAREGGGELFF. The CDR3 DNA is TGCAGCGCGAGGGAGGGAGGCGGGGAGCTGTTTTTT. The chain carries TRBV29-1 and TRBJ2-2; 7 bases align to TRBD2. The CDR3 runs 12 residues. Germline CDR1 and CDR2: SQVTM and ANQGSEA. V was clipped by 7 bases and J by 7 bases; unmatched bases: 6.

This chain links TRBV7-2 with TRBJ1-4; the D gene is possibly TRBD1 (5 bases). The CDR3 spans 16 residues. V was trimmed by 1 base and J by 7 bases, leaving 16 bases between them. The germline V gene encodes CDR1 SGHTA and CDR2 FQGNSA. CDR3 residues: CASSLVLTGPTEKLFF. Here the CDR3 DNA reads TGTGCCAGCAGCTTAGTTCTAACGGGGCCCACTGAAAAACTGTTTTTT.

There are many counts of this clonotype. The chain carries TRBV10-1 and TRBJ2-7, with D unresolved. The CDR3 is 13 residues long. CDR1 is WNHNN, CDR2 SYGVQD, per germline (reference sequence). The V gene lost 2 bases and the J gene lost 4 bases, with 9 bases spanning the gap. This CDR3 reads CASSERIGYEQYF. The DNA of the CDR3 is TGCGCCAGCAGTGAGAGAATTGGGTACGAGCAGTACTTC.

This clonotype has only a few counts. This chain connects TRBV9 to TRBJ1-1, with D hard to call. CDR1 and CDR2 (germline): SGDLS, YYNGEE. The CDR3 spans 12 residues. Trimming cost V 7 bases and J 1 base, with 8 bases left between them. The CDR3: CASGQPNTEAFF. DNA for the CDR3: TGTGCCAGCGGCCAGCCGAACACTGAAGCTTTCTTT.

This clonotype turned up a few times. The V gene is TRBV18, the J gene TRBJ2-1; D call uncertain. Trimming shortened V by 3 bases and J by 9 bases, and 12 bases separated the two germline ends. Germline V gene data show CDR1 as KGHSH and CDR2 as LQKENI. The CDR3 is 13 amino acids. The CDR3 nucleotides are TGTGCCAGCTCACCGGACGTCTCGGTTGAGCAGTTCTTC. It specifies CASSPDVSVEQFF.

This clonotype was seen at least ten times. V gene TRBV20-1 combines with J gene TRBJ1-4; D is uncertain. Germline-derived CDR1 and CDR2 are DFQATT and SNEGSKA (reference sequence). The CDR3 extends over 15 amino acids. The V end was cut by 0 bases, the J end by 4 bases, with 12 bases between. CDR3 coding DNA: TGCAGTGCTAGAGACCTGTACTTAATTAATGAAAAACTGTTTTTT. Translated: CSARDLYLINEKLFF.

The chain joins TRBV18 to TRBJ1-5; 8 bases are shared with TRBD1. Unmatched junction bases numbered 6, after V lost 2 bases and J lost 9 bases. Germline values: CDR1 KGHSH, CDR2 LQKENI. The CDR3 is 14 residues long. CDR3 loop: CASSPGRGQGPQHF. DNA for the CDR3: TGTGCCAGCTCACCAGGCAGGGGGCAGGGGCCCCAGCATTTT. The whole variable domain, filled in from reference TRBV18 and TRBJ1-5, reads NAGVMQNPRHLVRRRGQEARLRCSPMKGHSHVYWYRQLPEEGLKFMVYLQKENIIDESGMPKERFSAEFPKEGPSILRIQQVVRGDSAAYFCASSPGRGQGPQHFGDGTRLSIL.

This clonotype has a handful of counts. The CDR3 DNA reads TGTGCCAGCAGCCTAGAGGGGCAGGGGGCGGTTCAGCCCCAGCATTTT. This translates into CASSLEGQGAVQPQHF. The chain is built from TRBV7-8 and TRBJ1-5; 8 positions match TRBD1. The CDR3 spans 16 residues. V gave up 5 bases and J gave up 6 bases; unmatched junction bases: 12. The germline gives CDR1 SGHVS, CDR2 FQNEAQ.

This clonotype was detected only a few times. The J gene is TRBJ2-1, the V gene TRBV5-4; 8 nucleotides line up with TRBD1. This CDR3 spans 19 amino acids. Germline trimming cut 2 bases from V and 5 bases from J; bases unmatched to any gene: 18. CDR1 SGHNT and CDR2 YYREEE come from the germline V gene (reference sequence). CDR3 region: CASSLIDPRHRGINNEQFF. The CDR3 region has the DNA TGTGCCAGCAGCTTAATTGATCCCCGTCACAGGGGGATCAACAATGAGCAGTTCTTC. Complete variable domain (other parts from reference TRBV5-4 and TRBJ2-1): ETGVTQSPTHLIKTRGQQVTLRCSSQSGHNTVSWYQQALGQGPQFIFQYYREEENGRGNFPPRFSGLQFPNYSSELNVNALELDDSALYLCASSLIDPRHRGINNEQFFGPGTRLTVL.

This clonotype has a handful of counts. The chain is built from TRBV20-1 and TRBJ1-4; D is unresolved. The CDR3 has 11 amino acids. The V gene lost 2 bases and the J gene lost 5 bases, with 3 bases spanning the gap. The germline V gene encodes CDR1 DFQATT and CDR2 SNEGSKA (reference sequence). The CDR3, as DNA: TGCAGTGCTAGACAGAATGAAAAACTGTTTTTT. Translation gives CSARQNEKLFF.

The genes are TRBV6-2 or TRBV6-3 and TRBJ2-2; TRBD1 might be the D (6 bases). There are 15 residues in the CDR3. Germline V CDR1 and CDR2: MNHEY, SVGEGT. V shed 6 bases and J shed 1 base, with 12 bases lying between them. The DNA for the CDR3 is TGTGCCAGCAGAGACGAGACAGGGAACACCGGGGAGCTGTTTTTT. This encodes CASRDETGNTGELFF.

This clonotype was counted ten times or more. The chain carries TRBV7-8 and TRBJ1-3; D ambiguous. The CDR3 runs 14 residues. The germline gives CDR1 SGHVS, CDR2 FQNEAQ. V lost 5 bases, J lost 0 bases, and 8 bases lay in between. The CDR3 sequence is CASSKPSSGNTIYF. For the CDR3, the DNA is TGTGCCAGCAGCAAGCCGAGCTCTGGAAACACCATATATTTT.

This rearrangement joins TRBV20-1 to TRBJ2-5, with 7 bases that match TRBD2. The V gene's germline CDR1 is DFQATT and CDR2 SNEGSKA (reference sequence). The CDR3 has 16 amino acids. V was pared by 0 bases and J by 5 bases, with 12 bases of the junction left unmatched. The CDR3: CSARDREEPAHETQYF. CDR3 sequence (DNA): TGCAGTGCTAGAGATCGGGAGGAACCGGCACACGAGACCCAGTACTTC.

The table lists this clonotype with a few counts. The rearrangement uses TRBV5-1 and TRBJ2-7; 9 bases are shared with TRBD1. The CDR3 loop spans 15 amino acids. The germline gives CDR1 SGHRS, CDR2 YFSETQ. The J segment lost 3 bases and the V segment lost 4 bases, leaving 8 bases of the junction unmatched. The CDR3 coding sequence is TGCGCCAGCAGCACAGGACAGGGGTCCTACTACGAGCAGTACTTC. Its translation is CASSTGQGSYYEQYF. Full variable domain (rest looked up from reference TRBV5-1 and TRBJ2-7): KAGVTQTPRYLIKTRGQQVTLSCSPISGHRSVSWYQQTPGQGLQFLFEYFSETQRNKGNFPGRFSGRQFSNSRSEMNVSTLELGDSALYLCASSTGQGSYYEQYFGPGTRLTVT.

This clonotype was seen ten or more times. This chain connects TRBV12-3 or TRBV12-4 to TRBJ2-7; D unresolved. V lost 3 bases to trimming and J lost 2 bases, with 5 bases between them. The CDR3 covers 12 residues. The CDR3 here is CASSFSTYEQYF. The CDR3 DNA reads TGTGCCAGCAGTTTTTCTACCTACGAGCAGTACTTC.